Below are 12 T cell receptor beta chains sequenced from a single sample in a study of CD8 T cells in Susac syndrome. An amount of RNA that ranged from roughly 0.45 to 1 ug was reverse transcribed with random hexamers. TCRdb independently ran MiXCR on the immunoSEQ multiplex PCR reads; one entry per CDR3 protein. The data hold 180,000 or so distinct CDR3 sequences, with about 96% observed a single time. Sample: CD4+ T cells from PBMCs. The receptors were sampled from a human donor with multiple sclerosis.

J is TRBJ2-5 and V is TRBV19; D unresolved. With 7 bases removed from V and 9 bases from J, the gap between germline ends came to 15 bases. This CDR3 spans 12 amino acids. Germline V gene lookup returns CDR1 LNHDA and CDR2 SQIVND (reference sequence). As DNA, the CDR3 is TGTGCCAGTATCGCCCCTTGGGCCCCCCAGTACTTC. It is translated as CASIAPWAPQYF.

This chain joins TRBV6-5 and TRBJ2-3, with D maybe TRBD1 (5 bases). In germline, CDR1 is MNHEY, CDR2 SVGAGI. CDR3 length: 14 amino acids. V was pared by 4 bases and J by 0 bases, with 8 bases between. CDR3 in DNA: TGTGCCAGCAGTTCGAGACAGAGCACAGATACGCAGTATTTT. Its translation is CASSSRQSTDTQYF.

CDR3 nucleotides: TGCAGCGTTGGGACGGTTTCCTACGAGCAGTACTTC. Its translation is CSVGTVSYEQYF. The rearrangement links TRBV29-1 to TRBJ2-7; no firm D call. V gave up 4 bases and J gave up 1 base, with 8 bases separating them. Germline loops: CDR1 SQVTM, CDR2 ANQGSEA. CDR3 length: 12 residues.

The rearrangement uses TRBV11-1 and TRBJ2-7; D remains unclear. Germline V CDR1 and CDR2: SGHAT, FQDESV (reference sequence). V was clipped by 7 bases and J by 1 base, with 17 bases between them. The CDR3 contains 15 residues. As DNA, the CDR3 is TGTGCCAGCACCGTAGGGTGGAGATCTTCCTACGAGCAGTACTTC. Translated: CASTVGWRSSYEQYF.

The genes are TRBV27 and TRBJ2-2, with D unclear. V was clipped by 7 bases and J by 5 bases, with 8 bases between them. The CDR3 runs 12 residues. The germline CDR1 and CDR2 sequences are MNHEY and SMNVEV (reference sequence). In nucleotides, the CDR3 is TGTGCCAGCACTACAAGGACCGGGGAGCTGTTTTTT. Amino acid sequence: CASTTRTGELFF.

CDR3 bases: TGCGCCAGCAGCCGCGGGACTAGCGGCGCCTACGAGCAGTACTTC. This codes for CASSRGTSGAYEQYF. The gene calls are TRBV4-1 and TRBJ2-7; 11 nucleotides agree with TRBD2. Unmatched junction bases numbered 4, after V lost 4 bases and J lost 2 bases. Germline V gene lookup returns CDR1 MGHRA and CDR2 YSYEKL. This CDR3 region has 15 residues.

The J gene is TRBJ2-1, the V gene TRBV3-1; the D call may be TRBD1 or TRBD2 (5 bases each). Germline V gene sequence: CDR1 LGHDT, CDR2 YNNKEL (reference sequence). The V and J ends lost 4 bases and 2 bases respectively, with 15 bases between them. The CDR3 has 16 residues. The CDR3 DNA reads TGTGCCAGCAGCCTTCCAATCGGGGCTGCCTACAATGAGCAGTTCTTC. The encoded protein is CASSLPIGAAYNEQFF.

The rearrangement joins TRBV27 to TRBJ2-1; D is perhaps TRBD2 (5 bases). Trimming took 2 bases from V and 1 from J, leaving 21 bases between them. The germline gives CDR1 MNHEY, CDR2 SMNVEV (reference sequence). The CDR3 runs to 19 residues. CDR3 loop: CASSLHPLRATGSYNEQFF. Here the CDR3 DNA reads TGTGCCAGCAGTTTACATCCCCTCCGGGCCACGGGGTCCTACAATGAGCAGTTCTTC.

This clonotype is a singleton in its sample. The chain has TRBV7-3 and TRBJ2-3; D not resolved. Trimming cost V 1 base and J 4 bases, with 15 bases left between them. The CDR3 has 16 residues. Germline lookup yields CDR1 SGHTA and CDR2 FQGTGA. CDR3 loop: CASSLIGGWNADTQYF. The CDR3, as DNA: TGTGCCAGCAGCTTAATAGGTGGCTGGAACGCAGATACGCAGTATTTT. Filled out from reference TRBV7-3 and TRBJ2-3, the complete variable domain reads GAGVSQTPSNKVTEKGKYVELRCDPISGHTALYWYRQSLGQGPEFLIYFQGTGAADDSGLPNDRFFAVRPEGSVSTLKIQRTERGDSAVYLCASSLIGGWNADTQYFGPGTRLTVL.

The rearrangement joins TRBV29-1 to TRBJ1-2; TRBD1 is a possible D gene (5 bases). V was pared by 5 bases and J by 7 bases, with 20 bases between. There are 14 residues in the CDR3. Germline V gene lookup returns CDR1 SQVTM and CDR2 ANQGSEA. The CDR3 region has the DNA TGCAGCGTTAAGGTTGGCCAGGGCTCACTTGGCTACACCTTC. Its protein is CSVKVGQGSLGYTF.

This clonotype was picked up a small number of times. This rearrangement joins TRBV12-3 or TRBV12-4 to TRBJ2-7, with 9 bases fitting TRBD2. The CDR3 sequence is 14 residues long. The trim removed 5 bases at V and 1 base at J, leaving 3 bases unmatched. CDR3 sequence (DNA): TGTGCCAGCAGTCCAACTAGCGGGTCCTACGAGCAGTACTTC. Translation: CASSPTSGSYEQYF.

CDR3 bases: TGTGCCAGCAGCCCAGAAGTTGGTGGAGGGCTTGAGTACTTC. It is translated as CASSPEVGGGLEYF. The chain recombines TRBV9 with TRBJ2-4; D perhaps matches TRBD2 (6 bases). The CDR3 is 14 amino acids. Germline values: CDR1 SGDLS, CDR2 YYNGEE. The V end was cut by 4 bases, the J end by 14 bases, with 22 bases between. The full variable domain, with the rest looked up from reference TRBV9 and TRBJ2-4, is DSGVTQTPKHLITATGQRVTLRCSPRSGDLSVYWYQQSLDQGLQFLIQYYNGEERAKGNILERFSAQQFPDLHSELNLSSLELGDSALYFCASSPEVGGGLEYFGAGTRLSVL.